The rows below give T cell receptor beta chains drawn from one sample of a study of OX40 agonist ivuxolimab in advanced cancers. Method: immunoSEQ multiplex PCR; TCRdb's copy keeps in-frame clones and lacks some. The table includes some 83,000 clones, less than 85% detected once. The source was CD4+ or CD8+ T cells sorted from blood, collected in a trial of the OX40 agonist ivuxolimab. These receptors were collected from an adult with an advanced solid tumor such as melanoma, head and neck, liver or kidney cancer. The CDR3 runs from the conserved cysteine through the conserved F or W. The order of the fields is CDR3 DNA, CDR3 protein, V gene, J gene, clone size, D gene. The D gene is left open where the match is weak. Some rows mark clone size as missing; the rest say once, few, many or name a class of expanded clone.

TGCGCCAGCAGCCAAGAACAGGGGGCACACACTGAAGCTTTCTTT,CASSQEQGAHTEAFF,TRBV4-1,TRBJ1-1,NA,TRBD1
TGTGCCAGCCTCGGGGCCTTAAGGAATAATTCACCCCTCCACTTT,CASLGALRNNSPLHF,TRBV6-1,TRBJ1-6,NA,NA
TGCGCCAGCAGCCCGGACACCGGCAATCAGCCCCAGCATTTT,CASSPDTGNQPQHF,TRBV4-1,TRBJ1-5,NA,NA
TGTGCCAGCAGCTTAGGGGGGGACGTAACGGTCTACGAGCAGTACTTC,CASSLGGDVTVYEQYF,TRBV11-2,TRBJ2-7,NA,NA
TGTGCCAGCAGCGTAGGGGCTAGCTCCTACAATGAGCAGTTCTTC,CASSVGASSYNEQFF,TRBV9,TRBJ2-1,NA,NA
TGTGCCAGCAGCTTAGAACCGGGTGTGGGCACTGAAGCTTTCTTT,CASSLEPGVGTEAFF,TRBV11-2,TRBJ1-1,NA,NA
TGTGCCAGCAGCCTGAGGCAAGATCAGCCCCAGCATTTT,CASSLRQDQPQHF,TRBV7-2,TRBJ1-5,NA,NA
TGTGCCAGCAGCCCCAGAACCAACTCCTACGAGCAGTACTTC,CASSPRTNSYEQYF,TRBV7-8,TRBJ2-7,NA,NA
TGTGCCAGCAGCCCGATAGCTTGGACAGGGATCACCGGGGAGCTGTTTTTT,CASSPIAWTGITGELFF,TRBV4-2,TRBJ2-2,NA,TRBD1
TGTGCCAGCAGCTTAGGGGGATTGAACACTGAAGCTTTCTTT,CASSLGGLNTEAFF,TRBV7-2,TRBJ1-1,NA,NA
TGTGCCAGCAGCTTAGGTCTAGCGGGAGCTGGTGAGCAGTTCTTC,CASSLGLAGAGEQFF,TRBV7-2,TRBJ2-1,NA,TRBD2
TGTGCCAGCAGACCTCCCGGCACAGATACGCAGTATTTT,CASRPPGTDTQYF,TRBV6-5,TRBJ2-3,NA,NA
TGTGCCAGCAGCCCTATGGGGTTTGATGAAGCTTTCTTT,CASSPMGFDEAFF,TRBV5-6,TRBJ1-1,NA,NA
TGTGCCTGGAGCTGGACAGGAGAGGCTTTCTTT,CAWSWTGEAFF,TRBV30,TRBJ1-1,NA,TRBD1
TGTGCCAGCTCCCAGGGGAGCAATCAGCCCCAGCATTTT,CASSQGSNQPQHF,TRBV18,TRBJ1-5,NA,NA
TGTGCCAGTACTGAGTACAATAGCAATCAGCCCCAGCATTTT,CASTEYNSNQPQHF,TRBV19,TRBJ1-5,NA,NA
TGTGCCAGCAGCTTGACAGGGGGAGGGGAGCAGTACTTC,CASSLTGGGEQYF,TRBV5-6,TRBJ2-7,NA,NA
TGTGCCAGCAGTGGGCAGGCCACCGGGGAGCTGTTTTTT,CASSGQATGELFF,TRBV6-4,TRBJ2-2,NA,NA
TGTGCCAGCTCGCCCGGACCCCTGAACACTGAAGCTTTCTTT,CASSPGPLNTEAFF,TRBV18,TRBJ1-1,NA,NA
TGTGCCAGCAGGATGTCCGGGACAGGTCATTCCTACGAGCAGTACTTC,CASRMSGTGHSYEQYF,TRBV27,TRBJ2-7,NA,TRBD1
TGTGCCAGCAGCTTAGTGGTTGGGGGAATCACTGAAGCTTTCTTT,CASSLVVGGITEAFF,TRBV11-2,TRBJ1-1,NA,NA
TGTGCCAGCAGCCTCACAGGGACTGAAGCTTTCTTT,CASSLTGTEAFF,TRBV13,TRBJ1-1,NA,NA
TGTGCCAGCAGTCGACAGGCTACGGCACCCCTCCACTTT,CASSRQATAPLHF,TRBV6-5,TRBJ1-6,NA,NA
TGCGCCAGCAGCCATCGTCAGGGTGGTGGTCCTGAAGCTTTCTTT,CASSHRQGGGPEAFF,TRBV4-1,TRBJ1-1,NA,NA
TGCGCCAGCAGCGTATTAATGGACACCTACTACGAGCAGTACTTC,CASSVLMDTYYEQYF,TRBV5-1,TRBJ2-7,NA,NA
TGTGCCAGCAGCTCCGGGGTACTCAATCAGCCCCAGCATTTT,CASSSGVLNQPQHF,TRBV11-2,TRBJ1-5,NA,NA
TGTGCCAGCCGGCCGGGGACCGAGGATGAGCAGTTCTTC,CASRPGTEDEQFF,TRBV18,TRBJ2-1,NA,NA
TGCGCCAGCAGATACAGGACCACAGATACGCAGTATTTT,CASRYRTTDTQYF,TRBV5-1,TRBJ2-3,once,NA
TGTGCCAGCAGCCCTTACAGGGGGACGGACACTGAAGCTTTCTTT,CASSPYRGTDTEAFF,TRBV7-2,TRBJ1-1,NA,TRBD1